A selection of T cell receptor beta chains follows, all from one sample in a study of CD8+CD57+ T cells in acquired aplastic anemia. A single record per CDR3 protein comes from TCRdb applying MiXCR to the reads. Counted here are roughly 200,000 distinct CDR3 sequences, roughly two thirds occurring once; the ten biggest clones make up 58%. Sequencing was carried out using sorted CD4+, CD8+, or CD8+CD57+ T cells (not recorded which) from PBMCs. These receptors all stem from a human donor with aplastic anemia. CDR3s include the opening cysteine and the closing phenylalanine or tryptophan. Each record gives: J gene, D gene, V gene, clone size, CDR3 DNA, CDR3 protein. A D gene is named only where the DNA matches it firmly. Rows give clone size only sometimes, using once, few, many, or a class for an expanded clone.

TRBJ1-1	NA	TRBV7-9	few	TGTGCCAGCAGCTTAAGGCCGAACACTGAAGCTTTCTTT	CASSLRPNTEAFF
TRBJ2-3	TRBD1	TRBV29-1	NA	TGCAGCGTCGATGGACAGGGGGCAGATACGCAGTATTTT	CSVDGQGADTQYF
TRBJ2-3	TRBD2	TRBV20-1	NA	TGCAGTGCTAGAGATTGGACTAGCGGAAAAGATAACACAGATACGCAGTATTTT	CSARDWTSGKDNTDTQYF
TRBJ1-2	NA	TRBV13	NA	TGTGCCAGCAGCCTTACCCCCCGGGCCTTCTATGGCTACACCTTC	CASSLTPRAFYGYTF
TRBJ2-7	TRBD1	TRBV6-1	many	TGTGCCAGCAGTCAGACGGGACAGGTATACGAGCAGTACTTC	CASSQTGQVYEQYF
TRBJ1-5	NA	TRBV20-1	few	TGCAGTGCTAGCCAACAGGATCAGCCCCAGCATTTT	CSASQQDQPQHF
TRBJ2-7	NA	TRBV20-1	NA	TGCAGTGCTAGAGGGGTGTCCTACGAGCAGTACTTC	CSARGVSYEQYF
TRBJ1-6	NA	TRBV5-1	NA	TGTGCCAGCAGCTTGTGGGGGGGTAATTCACCCCTCCACTTT	CASSLWGGNSPLHF
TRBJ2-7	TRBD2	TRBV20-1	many	TGCAGTGCTAGAGATCTCCGCGGGGGTGACTCCTACGAGCAGTACTTC	CSARDLRGGDSYEQYF
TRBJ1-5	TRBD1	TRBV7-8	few	TGTGCCAGCAGCCCTCGGACAGGGGGCTTTGGCAATCAGCCCCAGCATTTT	CASSPRTGGFGNQPQHF
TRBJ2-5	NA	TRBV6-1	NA	TGTGCCAGCAGTAACCAAGAGACCCAGTACTTC	CASSNQETQYF
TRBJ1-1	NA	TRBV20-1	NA	TGCAGTGCTAAGTCGGGCAGGGACCCCGGTGAAGCTTTCTTT	CSAKSGRDPGEAFF
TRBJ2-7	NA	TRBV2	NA	TGTGCCAGCAGTGATTCTTCCTACGAGCAGTACTTC	CASSDSSYEQYF
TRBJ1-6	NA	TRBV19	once	TGTGCCAGTAGTGTCTACAGTCCTAGTGGAAATTCACCCCTCCACTTT	CASSVYSPSGNSPLHF
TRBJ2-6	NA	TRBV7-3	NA	TGTGCCAGCAGCGATACCTCTGGGGCCAACGTCCTGACTTTC	CASSDTSGANVLTF
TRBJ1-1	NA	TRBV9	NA	TGTGCCAGCAGCGTAGAGGCCGACAGCACTGAAGCTTTCTTT	CASSVEADSTEAFF
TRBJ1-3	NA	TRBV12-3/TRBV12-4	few	TGTGCCAGCAGTTTAGTAGGGTCTGGAAACACCATATATTTT	CASSLVGSGNTIYF
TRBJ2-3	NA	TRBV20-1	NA	TGCAGTGCTAGAGAAGCGAGATCTAGCACAGATACGCAGTATTTT	CSAREARSSTDTQYF
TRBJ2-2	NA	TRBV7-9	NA	TGTGCCAGCATCTTAGTAGGCAGGGACACCGGGGAGCTGGTTTTT	CASILVGRDTGELVF
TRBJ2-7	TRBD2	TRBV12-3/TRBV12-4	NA	TGTGCCAGCAGTTCCGCTAGCGGGAGCTACGAGCAGTACTTC	CASSSASGSYEQYF
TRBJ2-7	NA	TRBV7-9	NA	TGTGCCAGCAGCCCTAGGAACGGTGAAGGGGAATGGGGCTACGAGCAGTACTTC	CASSPRNGEGEWGYEQYF
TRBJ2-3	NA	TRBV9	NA	TGTGCCAGCGGAAGGAGGGAGCCCCCAGATACGCAGTATTTT	CASGRREPPDTQYF
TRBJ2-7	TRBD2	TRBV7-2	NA	TGTGCCAGCAGCTTAGGACTAGCGCGGAACGAGCAGTACTTC	CASSLGLARNEQYF
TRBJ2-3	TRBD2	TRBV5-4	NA	TGTGCCAGCAGCTTGGGGATAGCGGGGGTGGGCACAGATACGCAGTATTTT	CASSLGIAGVGTDTQYF
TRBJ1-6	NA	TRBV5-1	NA	TGCGCCAGCAGCTTGGTGCCACGTTGGCGTTCACCCCTCCACTTT	CASSLVPRWRSPLHF
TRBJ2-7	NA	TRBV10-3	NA	TGTGCCATCAGTGGGGCAGTCTCCTACGAGCAGTACTTC	CAISGAVSYEQYF
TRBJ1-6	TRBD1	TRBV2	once	TGTGCCAGCAAGGGGACAGGGAGCTATAATTCACCCCTCCACTTT	CASKGTGSYNSPLHF
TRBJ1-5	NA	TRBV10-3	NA	TGTGCCATCAGTGAAGGACAGAGTAATCAGCCCCAGCATTTT	CAISEGQSNQPQHF
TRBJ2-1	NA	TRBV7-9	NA	TGTGCCAGCAGCTCCCTCGGGTTTGGCGATGAGCAGTTCTTC	CASSSLGFGDEQFF
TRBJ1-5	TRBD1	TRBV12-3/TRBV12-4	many	TGTGCCAGCACCTGGTGGTCCAGGGGGCCTTTTCAGCCCCAGCATTTT	CASTWWSRGPFQPQHF
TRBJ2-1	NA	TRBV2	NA	TGTGCCACCAGTGAAAGGGGGAATGAGCAGTTCTTC	CATSERGNEQFF
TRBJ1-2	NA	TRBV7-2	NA	TGTGCCAGCACCCCCTCAGGGGCTTATGGCTACACCTTC	CASTPSGAYGYTF
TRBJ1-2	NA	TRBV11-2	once	TGTGCCAGCAGCTTAGATCCTAAGGTTCGCTACACCTTC	CASSLDPKVRYTF
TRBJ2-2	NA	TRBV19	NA	TGTGCCAGTAGTATAAACGCAGGGCCCGGGGAGCTGTTTTTT	CASSINAGPGELFF
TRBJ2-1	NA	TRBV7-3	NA	TGTGCCAGCAGCTTCTTATCTGGAGTGCAGTTCTTC	CASSFLSGVQFF
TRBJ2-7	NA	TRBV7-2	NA	TGTGCCAGCAGCCTCCCTAGCCCCTACGAGCAGTACTTC	CASSLPSPYEQYF
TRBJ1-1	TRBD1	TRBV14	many	TGTGCCAGCAGCCAAGCCGGGACAGGGAGAACTGAAGCTTTCTTT	CASSQAGTGRTEAFF
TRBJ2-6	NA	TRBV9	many	TGTGCCAGCAGCCCGAGGGGGGGGCCCTCTGGGGCCAACGTCCTGACTTTC	CASSPRGGPSGANVLTF
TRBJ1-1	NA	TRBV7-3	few	TGTGCCAGCAGCTTTAAGGGATCGAACACTGAAGCTTTCTTT	CASSFKGSNTEAFF
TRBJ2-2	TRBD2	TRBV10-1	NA	TGCGCCAGCAGTGGGGGGCTAGCGGGGGGCACCGGGGAGCTGTTTTTT	CASSGGLAGGTGELFF
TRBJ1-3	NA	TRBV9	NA	TGTGCCAGCGCCCCAGAGCACAGGGACCCTCTTGAAAACGCCATATATTTT	CASAPEHRDPLENAIYF
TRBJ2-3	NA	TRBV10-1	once	TGCGCCAGCAGTGACCCAGCCACAGATACGCAGTATTTT	CASSDPATDTQYF
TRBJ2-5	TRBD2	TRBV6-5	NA	TGTGCCAGCAGTTACGGCATGGTAGCGGGGGCGGAGACCCAGTACTTC	CASSYGMVAGAETQYF
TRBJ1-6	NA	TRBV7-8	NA	TGTGCCAGCAGCTTAGCGAAGGGGGGATCACCCCTCCACTTT	CASSLAKGGSPLHF